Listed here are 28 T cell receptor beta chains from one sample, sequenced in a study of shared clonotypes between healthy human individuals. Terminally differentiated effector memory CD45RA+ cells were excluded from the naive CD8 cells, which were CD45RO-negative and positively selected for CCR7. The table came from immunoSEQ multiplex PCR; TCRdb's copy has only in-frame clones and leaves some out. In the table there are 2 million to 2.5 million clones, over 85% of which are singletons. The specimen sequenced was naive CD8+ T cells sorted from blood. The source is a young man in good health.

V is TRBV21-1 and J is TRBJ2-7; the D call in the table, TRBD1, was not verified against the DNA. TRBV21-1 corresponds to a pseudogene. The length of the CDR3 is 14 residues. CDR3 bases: TGTGCCAGCAGCAAAGATCGACAGAACTACGAGCAGTACTTC. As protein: CASSKDRQNYEQYF.

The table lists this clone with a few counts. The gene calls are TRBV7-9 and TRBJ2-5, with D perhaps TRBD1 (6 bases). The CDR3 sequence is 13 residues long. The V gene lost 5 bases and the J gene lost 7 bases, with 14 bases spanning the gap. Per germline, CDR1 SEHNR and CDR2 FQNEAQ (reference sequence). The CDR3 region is CASSPNLGGTQYF. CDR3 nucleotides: TGTGCCAGCAGCCCCAATTTAGGGGGGACCCAGTACTTC.

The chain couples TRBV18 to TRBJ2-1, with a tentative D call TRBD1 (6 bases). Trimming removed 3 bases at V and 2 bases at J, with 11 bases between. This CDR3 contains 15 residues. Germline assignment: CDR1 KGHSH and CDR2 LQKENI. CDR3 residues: CASSPYDRTYNEQFF. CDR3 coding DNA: TGTGCCAGCTCACCTTACGACAGGACCTACAATGAGCAGTTCTTC. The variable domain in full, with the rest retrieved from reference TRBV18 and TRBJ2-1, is NAGVMQNPRHLVRRRGQEARLRCSPMKGHSHVYWYRQLPEEGLKFMVYLQKENIIDESGMPKERFSAEFPKEGPSILRIQQVVRGDSAAYFCASSPYDRTYNEQFFGPGTRLTVL.

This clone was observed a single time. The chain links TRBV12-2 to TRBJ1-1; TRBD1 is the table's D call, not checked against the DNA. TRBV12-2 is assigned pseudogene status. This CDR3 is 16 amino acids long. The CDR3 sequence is CASRLAHWGMNTEAFF. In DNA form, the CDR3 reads TGTGCAAGTCGCTTAGCACACTGGGGCATGAACACTGAAGCTTTCTTT.

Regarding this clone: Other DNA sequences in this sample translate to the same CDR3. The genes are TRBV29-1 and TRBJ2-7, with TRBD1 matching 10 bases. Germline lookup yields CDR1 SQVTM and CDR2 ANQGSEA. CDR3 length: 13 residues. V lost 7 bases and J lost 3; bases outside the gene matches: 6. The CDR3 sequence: CSARTGGSYEQYF. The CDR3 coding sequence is TGCAGCGCCCGGACAGGGGGAAGCTACGAGCAGTACTTC.

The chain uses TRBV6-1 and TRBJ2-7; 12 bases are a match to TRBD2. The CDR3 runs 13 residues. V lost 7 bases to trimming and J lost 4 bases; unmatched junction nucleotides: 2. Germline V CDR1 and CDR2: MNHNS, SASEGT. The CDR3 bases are TGTGCCAGCAAAGGGACTAGCGGGTACGAGCAGTACTTC. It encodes CASKGTSGYEQYF.

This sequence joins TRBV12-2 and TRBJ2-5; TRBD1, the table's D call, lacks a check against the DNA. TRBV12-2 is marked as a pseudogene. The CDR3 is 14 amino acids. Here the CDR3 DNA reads TGTGCAAGTCCGCTACGACAGGGGGGAGAGACCCAGTACTTC. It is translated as CASPLRQGGETQYF.

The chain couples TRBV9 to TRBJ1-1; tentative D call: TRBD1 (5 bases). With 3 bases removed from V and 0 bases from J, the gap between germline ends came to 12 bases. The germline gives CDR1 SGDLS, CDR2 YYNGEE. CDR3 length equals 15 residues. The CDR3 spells CASSAAGGMNTEAFF. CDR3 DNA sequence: TGTGCCAGCAGCGCCGCGGGGGGGATGAACACTGAAGCTTTCTTT.

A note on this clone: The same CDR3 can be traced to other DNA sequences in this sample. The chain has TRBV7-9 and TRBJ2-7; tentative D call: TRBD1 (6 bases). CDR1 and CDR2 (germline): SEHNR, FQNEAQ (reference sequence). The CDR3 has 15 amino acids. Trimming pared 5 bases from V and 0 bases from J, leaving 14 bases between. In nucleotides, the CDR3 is TGTGCCAGCAGCCTTTTGGGGACAAGCTCCTACGAGCAGTACTTC. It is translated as CASSLLGTSSYEQYF.

The CDR3 region has the DNA TGTGCCAGTAGTACGACAGGGGGCACGGGGGAGACCCAGTACTTC. Amino acid sequence: CASSTTGGTGETQYF. The rearrangement joins TRBV19 to TRBJ2-5, with 10 bases lining up with TRBD1. The length of the CDR3 is 15 residues. The V and J ends lost 4 bases and 5 bases, in that order; junction bases with no gene match: 7. Germline values: CDR1 LNHDA, CDR2 SQIVND (reference sequence).

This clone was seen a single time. The CDR3 here is CASSPIPGQGSTEAFF. In DNA form, the CDR3 reads TGCGCCAGCAGCCCCATACCGGGACAGGGTAGCACTGAAGCTTTCTTT. The chain couples TRBV4-1 to TRBJ1-1, with 9 bases matching TRBD1. CDR1 is MGHRA and CDR2 is YSYEKL in the germline V gene. V lost 4 bases to trimming and J lost 4 bases; unmatched junction nucleotides: 10. The CDR3 is made up of 16 amino acids.

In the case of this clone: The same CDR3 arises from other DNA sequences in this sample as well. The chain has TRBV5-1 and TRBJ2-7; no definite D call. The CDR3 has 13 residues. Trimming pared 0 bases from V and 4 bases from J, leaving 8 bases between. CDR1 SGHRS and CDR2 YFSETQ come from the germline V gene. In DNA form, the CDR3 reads TGCGCCAGCAGCTTGGCCGCGGCTTACGAGCAGTACTTC. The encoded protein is CASSLAAAYEQYF.

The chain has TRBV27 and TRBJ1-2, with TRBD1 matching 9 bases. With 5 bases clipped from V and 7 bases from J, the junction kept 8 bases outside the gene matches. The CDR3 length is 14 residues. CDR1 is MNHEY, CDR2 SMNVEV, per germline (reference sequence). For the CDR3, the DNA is TGTGCCAGCAGTCCTCGGACAGGGGACTCTGGCTACACCTTC. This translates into CASSPRTGDSGYTF.

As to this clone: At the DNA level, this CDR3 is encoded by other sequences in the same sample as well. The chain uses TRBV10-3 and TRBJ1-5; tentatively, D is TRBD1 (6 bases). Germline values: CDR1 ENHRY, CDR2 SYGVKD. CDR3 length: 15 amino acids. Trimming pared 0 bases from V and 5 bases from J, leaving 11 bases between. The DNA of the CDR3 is TGTGCCATCAGTGAGTCGCCGGGGGGCGATCAGCCCCAGCATTTT. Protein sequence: CAISESPGGDQPQHF.

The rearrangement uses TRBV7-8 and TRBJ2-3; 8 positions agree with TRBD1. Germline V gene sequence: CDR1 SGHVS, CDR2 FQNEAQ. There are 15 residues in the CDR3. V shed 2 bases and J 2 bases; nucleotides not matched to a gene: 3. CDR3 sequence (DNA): TGTGCCAGCAGCTTAAGGACAGGGAACACAGATACGCAGTATTTT. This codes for CASSLRTGNTDTQYF.

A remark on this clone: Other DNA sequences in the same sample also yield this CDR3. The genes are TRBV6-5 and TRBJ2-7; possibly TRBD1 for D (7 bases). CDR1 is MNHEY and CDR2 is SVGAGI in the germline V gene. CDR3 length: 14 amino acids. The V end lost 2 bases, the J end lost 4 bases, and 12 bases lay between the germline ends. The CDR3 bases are TGTGCCAGCAGTTACGTCGCAGGGGGGTACGAGCAGTACTTC. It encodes CASSYVAGGYEQYF.

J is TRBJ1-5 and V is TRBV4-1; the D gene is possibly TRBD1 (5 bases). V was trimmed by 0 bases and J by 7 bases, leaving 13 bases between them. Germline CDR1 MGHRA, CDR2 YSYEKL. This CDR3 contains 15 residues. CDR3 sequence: CASSQDAGEGQPQHF. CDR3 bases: TGCGCCAGCAGCCAAGATGCGGGGGAGGGACAGCCCCAGCATTTT.

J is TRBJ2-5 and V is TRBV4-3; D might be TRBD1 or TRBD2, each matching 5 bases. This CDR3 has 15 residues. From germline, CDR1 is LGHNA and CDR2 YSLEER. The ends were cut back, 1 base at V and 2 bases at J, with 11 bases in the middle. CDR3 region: CASSQVWDHQETQYF. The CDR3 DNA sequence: TGCGCCAGCAGCCAAGTGTGGGACCATCAAGAGACCCAGTACTTC.

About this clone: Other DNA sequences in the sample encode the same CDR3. CDR3 DNA: TGTGCCAGCAGTTCCGGGGCCAACGTCCTGACTTTC. Translating gives CASSSGANVLTF. The genes are TRBV9 and TRBJ2-6; no firm D call. Germline V gene sequence: CDR1 SGDLS, CDR2 YYNGEE. This CDR3 spans 12 amino acids. Trimming stripped 5 bases from V and 4 bases from J, with 4 bases between.

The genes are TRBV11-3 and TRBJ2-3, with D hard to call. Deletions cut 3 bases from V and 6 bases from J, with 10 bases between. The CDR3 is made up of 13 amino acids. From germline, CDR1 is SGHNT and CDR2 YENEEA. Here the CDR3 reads CASSFPGSDTQYF. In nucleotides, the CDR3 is TGTGCCAGCAGCTTCCCCGGATCGGATACGCAGTATTTT.

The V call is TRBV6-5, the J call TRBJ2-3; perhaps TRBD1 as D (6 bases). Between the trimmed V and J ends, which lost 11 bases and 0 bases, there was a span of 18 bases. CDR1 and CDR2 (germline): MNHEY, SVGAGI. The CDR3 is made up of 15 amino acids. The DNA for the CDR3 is TGTGCCCCCCAGGGGAAAGAATCTAGCACAGATACGCAGTATTTT. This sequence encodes CAPQGKESSTDTQYF.

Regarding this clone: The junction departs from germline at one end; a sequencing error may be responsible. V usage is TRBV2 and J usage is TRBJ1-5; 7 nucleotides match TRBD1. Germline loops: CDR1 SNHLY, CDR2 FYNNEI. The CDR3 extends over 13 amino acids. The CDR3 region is CASRDRGNQPQHF. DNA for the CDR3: TGTGCCAGCCGTGACAGGGGCAATCAGCCCCAGCATTTT.

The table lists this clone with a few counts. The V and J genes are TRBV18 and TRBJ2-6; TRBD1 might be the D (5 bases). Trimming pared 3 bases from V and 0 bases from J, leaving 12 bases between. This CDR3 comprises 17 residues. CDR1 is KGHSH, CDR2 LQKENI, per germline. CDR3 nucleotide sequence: TGTGCCAGCTCACCCGTGGTAGGGGACTCTGGGGCCAACGTCCTGACTTTC. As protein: CASSPVVGDSGANVLTF.

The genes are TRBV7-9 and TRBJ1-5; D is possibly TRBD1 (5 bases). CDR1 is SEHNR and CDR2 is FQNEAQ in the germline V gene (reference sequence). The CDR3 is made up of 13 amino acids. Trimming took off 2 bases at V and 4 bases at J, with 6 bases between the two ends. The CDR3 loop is CASSLPGNQPQHF. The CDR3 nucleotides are TGTGCCAGCAGCTTACCAGGGAATCAGCCCCAGCATTTT.

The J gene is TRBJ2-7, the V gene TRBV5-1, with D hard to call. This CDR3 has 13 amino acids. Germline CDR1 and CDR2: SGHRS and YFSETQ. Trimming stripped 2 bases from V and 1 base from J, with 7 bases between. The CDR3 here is CASSFYTSYEQYF. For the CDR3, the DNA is TGCGCCAGCAGCTTCTATACATCCTACGAGCAGTACTTC.

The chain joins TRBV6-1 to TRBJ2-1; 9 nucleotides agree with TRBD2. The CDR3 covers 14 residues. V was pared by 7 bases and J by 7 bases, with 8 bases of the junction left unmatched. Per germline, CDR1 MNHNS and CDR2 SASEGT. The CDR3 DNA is TGTGCCAGCACCGAGCGGGGGGAGGAGAATGAGCAGTTCTTC. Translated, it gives CASTERGEENEQFF.

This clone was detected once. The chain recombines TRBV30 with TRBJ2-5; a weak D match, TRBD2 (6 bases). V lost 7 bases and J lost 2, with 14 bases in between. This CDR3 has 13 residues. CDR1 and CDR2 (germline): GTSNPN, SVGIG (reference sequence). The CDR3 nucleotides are TGTGCCTCCGGGGGTAGTGGGCAAGAGACCCAGTACTTC. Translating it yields CASGGSGQETQYF.

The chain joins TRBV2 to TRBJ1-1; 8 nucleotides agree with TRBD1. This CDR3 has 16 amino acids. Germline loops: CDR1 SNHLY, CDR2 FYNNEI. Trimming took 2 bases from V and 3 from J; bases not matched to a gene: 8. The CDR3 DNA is TGTGCCAGCAGTGAATACAGGGGGTCGCAGGACACTGAAGCTTTCTTT. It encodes CASSEYRGSQDTEAFF.